Sequencing of this T cell receptor beta chain was carried out in a study of blood T cells in healthy people across ages (dated by TCRdb to the mid-2010s). Concerning the study at large: In model experiments, template switching captured about one uniquely barcoded TCR beta cDNA molecule for every two T cells. The study measured age-related changes in TCR beta repertoire diversity using deep sequencing normalized with unique cDNA molecular identifiers. Donors of different ages were randomly distributed across sequencing lanes to avoid experimental bias. For two donors (one aged 18 to 29 and one aged 80 or older), the study analyzed two additional independent replicas of 1 million unique cDNA reads from the same blood draw. The donors were divided into four age groups: young (average around 16 years), middle-aged (about 40), aged (approximately 62) and long-lived (around 80). Results the study describes overall, beyond this receptor: Conclusive comparison of naive and antigen-experienced compartments was prevented by the profiling of bulk unsorted PBMCs. As age increased, observed TCR beta diversity per million T cells dropped in a roughly linear way, and a significant reduction was already evident by age around 41. Total diversity estimates from one million sequenced T cells were considered lower bounds and underestimates. The percentage of naive T cells measured by flow cytometry correlated strongly with observed TCR beta diversity. The long-lived group showed more naive CD4+ T cells, fewer expanded clones and increased TCR diversity than the aged group, suggesting age selection. The CMV infection status of donors was not known, potentially confounding age-related changes in expanded clonotypes.

The library was made by 5' RACE. For sequencing, an Illumina HiSeq 2500 was employed. A second roughly 7 to 12 cycle PCR used a sample-barcoded 5' primer and a J-beta primer mix. A unique molecular identifier was introduced onto each TCR beta cDNA molecule by a template-switch 5' adaptor carrying 12 random nucleotides. Each sample yielded at least 3 million CDR3-containing paired-end reads. All of the RNA was converted into first-strand cDNA using the Mint cDNA synthesis kit, with a TRBC-specific oligonucleotide serving as the primer. All cDNA was treated with uracil-DNA glycosylase and then went through a first 18-cycle PCR with the universal primers M1SS and BC2_uni_R. As for how the authors treated the data: Each sample was normalized by randomly selecting 1 million high-quality reads, each carrying a distinct molecular identifier. Reads with shared molecular identifiers were discarded instead of being binned into consensus sequences. MiTCR, with a Q25 quality threshold and the strictest error-elimination algorithm, was used for CDR3 identification, clonotype clustering and error correction. A nonparametric unseen species model with Euler transformation was used to estimate lower-bound total TCR beta diversity. TCRdb itself trimmed the public reads at Q25 with fastp, ran MiXCR and retained productive beta chains. Entries that share a CDR3 protein sequence are merged under the most common genes and DNA. TCRdb, not the original authors, processed these V and J calls. Within this sample are more than 650,000 distinct CDR3 sequences, with approximately 53% of them counted one time only. 41% of the sample is in the top ten clones.

The CDR3 covers 13 residues, taking in both the cysteine and the phenylalanine. Only the CDR3 DNA is retained, 39 bases long and in frame from the first base. Cut back by 10 bases and 0 bases, the V and J ends lie 7 bases apart. Points on this clonotype: Its antigen remains unidentified. No clone much larger than this one lies a single base away; base qualities are absent.

Donors were a few dozen systemically healthy Caucasian individuals from Russia aged roughly 6 to 90 years. Ten milliliters of peripheral blood were collected from each donor into EDTA-treated Vacutainer tubes. Ficoll-Paque density-gradient centrifugation was used to isolate PBMCs, with at least 6 million per sample. Trizol reagent was used to extract total RNA from PBMCs, with at least 5.5 micrograms per sample. The percentages of naive CD45RAhigh/CD27high T cells were determined by flow cytometry on a PBMC aliquot from every donor. The chain was built from TRBV12-3 or TRBV12-4 and TRBJ2-6; the D gene is unclear. The sample comprised blood. The receptor's source is a man older than 75 in good health. The nucleotides read TGTGCCACCGCGGACTCTGGGGCCAACGTCCTGACTTTC. Translated, it reads CATADSGANVLTF.